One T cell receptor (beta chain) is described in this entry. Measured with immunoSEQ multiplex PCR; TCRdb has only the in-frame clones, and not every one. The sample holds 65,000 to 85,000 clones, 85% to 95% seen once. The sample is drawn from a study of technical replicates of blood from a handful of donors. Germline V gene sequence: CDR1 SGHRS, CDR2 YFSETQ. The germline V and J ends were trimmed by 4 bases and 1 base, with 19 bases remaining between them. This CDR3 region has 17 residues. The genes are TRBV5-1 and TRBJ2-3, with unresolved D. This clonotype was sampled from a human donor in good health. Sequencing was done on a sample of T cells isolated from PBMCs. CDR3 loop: CASSPPTGTFGTDTQYF. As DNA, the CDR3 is TGCGCCAGCAGCCCCCCAACGGGTACCTTTGGCACAGATACGCAGTATTTT.